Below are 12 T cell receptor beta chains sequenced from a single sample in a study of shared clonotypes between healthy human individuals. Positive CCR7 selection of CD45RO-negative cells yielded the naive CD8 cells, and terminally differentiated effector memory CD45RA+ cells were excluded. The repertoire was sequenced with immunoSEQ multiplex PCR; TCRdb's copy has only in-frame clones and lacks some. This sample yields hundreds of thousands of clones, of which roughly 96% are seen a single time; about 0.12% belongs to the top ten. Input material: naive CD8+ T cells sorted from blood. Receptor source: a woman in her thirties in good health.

The CDR3 nucleotides are TGTGCCAGCAGCCCTGGACTAGCGGGAGGGTTGGAGACCCAGTACTTC. Amino acid sequence: CASSPGLAGGLETQYF. The rearrangement uses TRBV5-6 and TRBJ2-5; 15 positions match TRBD2. From germline, CDR1 is SGHDT and CDR2 YYEEEE. With V trimmed by 4 bases and J by 5 bases, 6 bases remained unmatched. CDR3 length: 16 amino acids.

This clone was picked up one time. DNA of the CDR3: TGCAGCGTTGTAGGCGGGTTCTACAATGAGCAGTTCTTC. Amino acid sequence: CSVVGGFYNEQFF. The rearrangement links TRBV29-1 to TRBJ2-1; weak D call: TRBD2 (5 bases). Germline V CDR1 and CDR2: SQVTM, ANQGSEA. This CDR3 has 13 amino acids. V gave up 4 bases and J gave up 3 bases, with 10 bases separating them.

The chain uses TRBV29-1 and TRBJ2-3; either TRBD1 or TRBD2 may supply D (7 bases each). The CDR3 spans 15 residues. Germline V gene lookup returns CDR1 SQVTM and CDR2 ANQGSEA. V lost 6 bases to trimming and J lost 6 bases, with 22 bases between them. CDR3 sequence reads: CSVGRVQGREDTQYF. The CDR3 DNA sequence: TGCAGCGTGGGGAGGGTACAGGGGCGAGAGGATACGCAGTATTTT.

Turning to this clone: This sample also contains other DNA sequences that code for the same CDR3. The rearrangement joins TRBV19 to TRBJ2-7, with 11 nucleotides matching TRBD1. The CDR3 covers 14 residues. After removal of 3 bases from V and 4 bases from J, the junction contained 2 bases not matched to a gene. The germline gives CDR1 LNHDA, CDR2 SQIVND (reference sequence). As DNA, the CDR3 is TGTGCCAGTAGTATCGGACAGGGGGCGTACGAGCAGTACTTC. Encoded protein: CASSIGQGAYEQYF.

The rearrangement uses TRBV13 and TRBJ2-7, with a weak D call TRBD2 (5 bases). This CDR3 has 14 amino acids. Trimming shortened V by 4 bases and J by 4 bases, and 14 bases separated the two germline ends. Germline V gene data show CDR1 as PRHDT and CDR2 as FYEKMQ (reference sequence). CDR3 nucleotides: TGTGCCAGCAGCTCCGACGGGCCGGGATACGAGCAGTACTTC. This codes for CASSSDGPGYEQYF.

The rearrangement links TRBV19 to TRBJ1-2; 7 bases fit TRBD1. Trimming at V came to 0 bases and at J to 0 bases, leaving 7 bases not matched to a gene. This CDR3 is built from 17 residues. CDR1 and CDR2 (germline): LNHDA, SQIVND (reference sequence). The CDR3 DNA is TGTGCCAGTAGTATAGATCGTGAGACAGGGACTAACTATGGCTACACCTTC. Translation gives CASSIDRETGTNYGYTF.

The CDR3 here is CSVVPGYRGTDTQYF. The DNA of the CDR3 is TGCAGCGTTGTACCGGGTTACAGGGGCACAGATACGCAGTATTTT. The chain couples TRBV29-1 to TRBJ2-3, with TRBD1 as a possible D gene (6 bases). CDR1 and CDR2 (germline): SQVTM, ANQGSEA. This CDR3 region has 15 residues. V was pared by 4 bases and J by 1 base, with 15 bases between.

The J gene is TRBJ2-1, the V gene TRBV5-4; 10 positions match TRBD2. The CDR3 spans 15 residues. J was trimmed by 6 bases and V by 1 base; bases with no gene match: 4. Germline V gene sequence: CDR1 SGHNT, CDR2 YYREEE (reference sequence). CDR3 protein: CASSLIGTSVNEQFF. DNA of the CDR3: TGTGCCAGCAGCTTGATAGGGACTAGCGTCAATGAGCAGTTCTTC.

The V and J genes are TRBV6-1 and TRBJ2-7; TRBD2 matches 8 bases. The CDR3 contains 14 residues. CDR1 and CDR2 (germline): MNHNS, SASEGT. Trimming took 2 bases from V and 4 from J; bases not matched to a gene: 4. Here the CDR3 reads CASSEIAGTYEQYF. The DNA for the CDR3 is TGTGCCAGCAGTGAAATAGCGGGAACATACGAGCAGTACTTC.

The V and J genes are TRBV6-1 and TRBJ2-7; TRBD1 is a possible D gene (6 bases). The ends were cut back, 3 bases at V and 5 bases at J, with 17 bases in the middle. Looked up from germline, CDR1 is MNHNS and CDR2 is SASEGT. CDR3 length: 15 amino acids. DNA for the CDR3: TGTGCCAGCAGTGACTTACTAGTTTCAGGGGACGAGCAGTACTTC. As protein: CASSDLLVSGDEQYF.

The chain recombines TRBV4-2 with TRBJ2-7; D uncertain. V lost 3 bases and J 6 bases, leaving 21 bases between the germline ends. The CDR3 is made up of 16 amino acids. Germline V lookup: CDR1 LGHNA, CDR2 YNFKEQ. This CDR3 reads CASSQVGFDPTGEQYF. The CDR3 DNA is TGTGCCAGCAGCCAGGTTGGGTTTGATCCTACCGGCGAGCAGTACTTC.

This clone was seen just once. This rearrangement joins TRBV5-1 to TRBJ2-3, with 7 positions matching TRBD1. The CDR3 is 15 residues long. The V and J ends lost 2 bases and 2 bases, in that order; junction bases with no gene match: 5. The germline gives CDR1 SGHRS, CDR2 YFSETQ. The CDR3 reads CASSFDREITDTQYF. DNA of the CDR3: TGCGCCAGCAGCTTTGACAGGGAAATCACAGATACGCAGTATTTT.